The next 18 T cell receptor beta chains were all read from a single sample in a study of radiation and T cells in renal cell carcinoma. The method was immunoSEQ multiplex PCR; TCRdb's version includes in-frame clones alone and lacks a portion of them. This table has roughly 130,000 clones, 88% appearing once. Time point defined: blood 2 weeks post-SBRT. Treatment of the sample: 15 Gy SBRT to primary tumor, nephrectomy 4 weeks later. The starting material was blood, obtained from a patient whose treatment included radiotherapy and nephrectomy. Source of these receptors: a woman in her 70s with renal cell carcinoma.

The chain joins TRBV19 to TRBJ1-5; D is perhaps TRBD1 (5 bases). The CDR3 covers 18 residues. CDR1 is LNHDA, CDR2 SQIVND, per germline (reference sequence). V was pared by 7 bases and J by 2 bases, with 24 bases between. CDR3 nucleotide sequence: TGTGCCAGTAAGGGCACAGGAATGGGGATAGGTGGCAATCAGCCCCAGCATTTT. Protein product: CASKGTGMGIGGNQPQHF.

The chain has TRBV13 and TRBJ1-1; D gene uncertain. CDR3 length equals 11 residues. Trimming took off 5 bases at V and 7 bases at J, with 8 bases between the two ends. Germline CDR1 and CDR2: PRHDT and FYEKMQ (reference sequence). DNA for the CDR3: TGTGCCAGCAGCCTGAAGGGTGAAGCTTTCTTT. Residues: CASSLKGEAFF.

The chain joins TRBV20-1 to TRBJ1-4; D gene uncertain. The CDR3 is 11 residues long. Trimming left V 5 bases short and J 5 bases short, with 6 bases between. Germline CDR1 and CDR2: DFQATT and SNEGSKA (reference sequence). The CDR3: CSAPRNEKLFF. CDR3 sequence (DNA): TGCAGTGCTCCTCGAAATGAAAAACTGTTTTTT.

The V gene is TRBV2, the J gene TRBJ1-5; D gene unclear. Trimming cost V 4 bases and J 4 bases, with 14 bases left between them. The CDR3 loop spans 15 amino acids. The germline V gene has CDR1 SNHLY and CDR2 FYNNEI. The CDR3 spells CASSGGGVRNQPQHF. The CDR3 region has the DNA TGTGCCAGCAGTGGGGGTGGGGTGAGGAATCAGCCCCAGCATTTT. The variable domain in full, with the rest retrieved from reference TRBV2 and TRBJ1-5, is EPEVTQTPSHQVTQMGQEVILRCVPISNHLYFYWYRQILGQKVEFLVSFYNNEISEKSEIFDDQFSVERPDGSNFTLKIRSTKLEDSAMYFCASSGGGVRNQPQHFGDGTRLSIL.

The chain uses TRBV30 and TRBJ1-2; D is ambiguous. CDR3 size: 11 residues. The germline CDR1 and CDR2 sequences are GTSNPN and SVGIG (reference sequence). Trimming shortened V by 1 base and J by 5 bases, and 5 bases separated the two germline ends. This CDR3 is CAWSDVYGYTF. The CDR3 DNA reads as TGTGCCTGGAGTGACGTGTATGGCTACACCTTC.

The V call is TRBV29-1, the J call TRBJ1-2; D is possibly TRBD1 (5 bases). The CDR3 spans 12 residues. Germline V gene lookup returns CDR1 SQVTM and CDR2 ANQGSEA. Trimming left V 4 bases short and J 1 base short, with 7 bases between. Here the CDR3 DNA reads TGCAGCGTTGCCGACAGTAACTATGGCTACACCTTC. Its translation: CSVADSNYGYTF.

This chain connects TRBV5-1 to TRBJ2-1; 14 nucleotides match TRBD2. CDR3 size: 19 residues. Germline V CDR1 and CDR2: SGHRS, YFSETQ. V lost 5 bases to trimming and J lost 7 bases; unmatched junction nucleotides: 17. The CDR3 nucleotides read TGCGCCAGCAGAGGGGCCCCGTTGGGACTAGCGGGGGCAGAGAATGAGCAGTTCTTC. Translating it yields CASRGAPLGLAGAENEQFF.

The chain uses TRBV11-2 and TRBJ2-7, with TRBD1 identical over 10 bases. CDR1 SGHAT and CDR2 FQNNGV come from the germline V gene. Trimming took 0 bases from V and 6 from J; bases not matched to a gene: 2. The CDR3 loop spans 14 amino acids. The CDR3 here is CASSLETGGTEQYF. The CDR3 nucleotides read TGTGCCAGCAGCTTAGAGACAGGGGGCACCGAGCAGTACTTC.

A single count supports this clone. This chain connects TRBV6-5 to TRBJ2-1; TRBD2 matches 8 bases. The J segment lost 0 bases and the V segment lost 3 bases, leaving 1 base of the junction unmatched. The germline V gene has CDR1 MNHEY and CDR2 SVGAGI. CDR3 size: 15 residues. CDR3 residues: CASSYSGVSYNEQFF. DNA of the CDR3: TGTGCCAGCAGTTATAGCGGGGTCTCCTACAATGAGCAGTTCTTC.

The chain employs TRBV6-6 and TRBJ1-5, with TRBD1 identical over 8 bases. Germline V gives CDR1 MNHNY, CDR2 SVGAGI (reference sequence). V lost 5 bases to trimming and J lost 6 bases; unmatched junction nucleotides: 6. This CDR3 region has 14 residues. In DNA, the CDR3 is TGTGCCAGCAGTAGGACAGGGACGGGTCAGCCCCAGCATTTT. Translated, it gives CASSRTGTGQPQHF.

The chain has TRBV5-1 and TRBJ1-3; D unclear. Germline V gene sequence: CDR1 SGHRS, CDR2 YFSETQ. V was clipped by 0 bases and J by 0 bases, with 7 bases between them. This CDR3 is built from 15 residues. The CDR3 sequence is CASSLGTISGNTIYF. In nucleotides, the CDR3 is TGCGCCAGCAGCTTGGGAACCATCTCTGGAAACACCATATATTTT.

CDR3 in DNA: TGTGCCAGCAGCCTGGGACAGGGGCTAGCCAAAAACATTCAGTACTTC. This encodes CASSLGQGLAKNIQYF. V usage is TRBV7-9 and J usage is TRBJ2-4, with 10 bases aligning to TRBD1. This CDR3 has 16 residues. V trimming: 5 bases; J trimming: 0 bases; junction bases outside the gene matches: 4. In germline, CDR1 is SEHNR, CDR2 FQNEAQ (reference sequence). The complete variable domain, with remaining parts taken from reference TRBV7-9 and TRBJ2-4, reads DTGVSQNPRHKITKRGQNVTFRCDPISEHNRLYWYRQTLGQGPEFLTYFQNEAQLEKSRLLSDRFSAERPKGSFSTLEIQRTEQGDSAMYLCASSLGQGLAKNIQYFGAGTRLSVL.

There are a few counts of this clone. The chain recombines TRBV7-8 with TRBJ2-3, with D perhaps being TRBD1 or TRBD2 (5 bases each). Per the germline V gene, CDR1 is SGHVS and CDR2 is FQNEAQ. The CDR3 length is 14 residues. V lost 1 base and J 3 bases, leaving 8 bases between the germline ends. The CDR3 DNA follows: TGTGCCAGCAGCTTAGGGTGGGGGACAGATACGCAGTATTTT. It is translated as CASSLGWGTDTQYF.

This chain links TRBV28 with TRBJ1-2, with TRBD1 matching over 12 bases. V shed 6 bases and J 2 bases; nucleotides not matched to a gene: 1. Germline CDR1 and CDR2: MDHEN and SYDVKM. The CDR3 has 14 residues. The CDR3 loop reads CASSGTGGNYGYTF. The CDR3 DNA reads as TGTGCCAGCAGCGGGACAGGGGGCAACTATGGCTACACCTTC.

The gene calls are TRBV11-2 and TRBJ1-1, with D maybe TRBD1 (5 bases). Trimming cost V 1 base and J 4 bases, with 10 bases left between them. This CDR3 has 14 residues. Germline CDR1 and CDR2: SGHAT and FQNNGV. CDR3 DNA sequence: TGTGCCAGCAGCTTAGGGCGGGGGGGCACTGAAGCTTTCTTT. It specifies CASSLGRGGTEAFF.

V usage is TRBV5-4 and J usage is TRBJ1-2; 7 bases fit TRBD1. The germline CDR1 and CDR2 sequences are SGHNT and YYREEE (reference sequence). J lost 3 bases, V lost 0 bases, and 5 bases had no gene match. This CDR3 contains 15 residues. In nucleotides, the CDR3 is TGTGCCAGCAGCTTGGGTCGGGACAGAGACTATGGCTACACCTTC. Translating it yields CASSLGRDRDYGYTF.

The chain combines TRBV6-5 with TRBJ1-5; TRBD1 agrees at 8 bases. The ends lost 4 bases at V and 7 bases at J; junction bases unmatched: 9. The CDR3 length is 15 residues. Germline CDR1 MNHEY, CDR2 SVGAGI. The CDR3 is CASSLAARGLQPQHF. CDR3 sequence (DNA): TGTGCCAGCAGTTTAGCGGCCAGGGGGCTCCAGCCCCAGCATTTT.

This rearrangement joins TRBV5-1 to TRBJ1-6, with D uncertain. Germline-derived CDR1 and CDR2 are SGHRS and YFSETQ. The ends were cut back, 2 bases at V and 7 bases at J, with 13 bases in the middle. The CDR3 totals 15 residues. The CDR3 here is CASSLARSSNSPLHF. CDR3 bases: TGCGCCAGCAGCTTAGCCAGGTCCTCAAATTCACCCCTCCACTTT.